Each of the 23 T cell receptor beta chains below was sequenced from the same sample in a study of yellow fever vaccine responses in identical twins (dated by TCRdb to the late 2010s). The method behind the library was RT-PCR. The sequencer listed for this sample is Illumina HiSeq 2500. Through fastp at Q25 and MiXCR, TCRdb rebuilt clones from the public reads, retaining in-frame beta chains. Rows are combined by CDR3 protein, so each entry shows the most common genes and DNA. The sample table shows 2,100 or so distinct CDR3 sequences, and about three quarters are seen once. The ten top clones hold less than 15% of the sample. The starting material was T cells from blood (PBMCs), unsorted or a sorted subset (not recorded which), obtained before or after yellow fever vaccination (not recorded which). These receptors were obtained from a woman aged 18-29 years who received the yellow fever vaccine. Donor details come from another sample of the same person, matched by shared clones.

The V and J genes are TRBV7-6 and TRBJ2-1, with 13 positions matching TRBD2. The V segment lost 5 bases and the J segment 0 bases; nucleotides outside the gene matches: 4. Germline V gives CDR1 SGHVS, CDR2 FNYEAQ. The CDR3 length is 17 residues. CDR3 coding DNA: TGTGCCAGCAGCCACGGACTAGCGGGAGACTCCTACAATGAGCAGTTCTTC. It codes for CASSHGLAGDSYNEQFF.

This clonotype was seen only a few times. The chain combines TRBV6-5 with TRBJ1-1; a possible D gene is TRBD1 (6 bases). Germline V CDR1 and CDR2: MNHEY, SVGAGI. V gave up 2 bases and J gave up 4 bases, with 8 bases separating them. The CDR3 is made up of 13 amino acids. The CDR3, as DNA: TGTGCCAGCAGTTACGGGGGCGGCACTGAAGCTTTCTTT. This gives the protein CASSYGGGTEAFF.

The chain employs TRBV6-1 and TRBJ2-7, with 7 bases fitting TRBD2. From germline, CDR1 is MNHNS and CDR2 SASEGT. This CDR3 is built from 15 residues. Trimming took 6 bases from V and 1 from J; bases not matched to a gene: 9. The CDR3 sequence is CASSSGTIESYEQYF. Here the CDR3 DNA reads TGTGCCAGCAGCTCCGGGACTATAGAATCCTACGAGCAGTACTTC.

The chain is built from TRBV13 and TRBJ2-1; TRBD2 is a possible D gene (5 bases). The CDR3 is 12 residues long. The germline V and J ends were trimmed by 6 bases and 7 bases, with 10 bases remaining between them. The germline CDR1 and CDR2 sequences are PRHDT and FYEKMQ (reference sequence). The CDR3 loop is CASRLETNEQFF. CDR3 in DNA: TGTGCCAGCAGACTAGAGACTAATGAGCAGTTCTTC.

CDR3 sequence: CASSPGQGYEQYF. Written as DNA, the CDR3 is TGTGCCAGCTCCCCGGGACAGGGGTACGAGCAGTACTTC. J is TRBJ2-7 and V is TRBV3-1, with TRBD1 identical over 10 bases. This CDR3 is built from 13 residues. V shed 8 bases, J shed 4 bases, and the junction held 5 bases outside the gene matches. Germline lookup yields CDR1 LGHDT and CDR2 YNNKEL (reference sequence).

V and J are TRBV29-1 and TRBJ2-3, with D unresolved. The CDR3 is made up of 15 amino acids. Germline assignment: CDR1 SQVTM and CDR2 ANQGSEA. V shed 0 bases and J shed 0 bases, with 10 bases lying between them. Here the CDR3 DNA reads TGCAGCGTTGAAGAAGGCACCACTAGCACAGATACGCAGTATTTT. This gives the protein CSVEEGTTSTDTQYF.

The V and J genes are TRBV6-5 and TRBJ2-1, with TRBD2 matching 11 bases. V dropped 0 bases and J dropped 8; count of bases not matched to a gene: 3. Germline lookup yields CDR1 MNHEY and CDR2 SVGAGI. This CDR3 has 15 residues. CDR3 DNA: TGTGCCAGCAGTTACTCCGGGACTAGCGGAGATGAGCAGTTCTTC. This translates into CASSYSGTSGDEQFF.

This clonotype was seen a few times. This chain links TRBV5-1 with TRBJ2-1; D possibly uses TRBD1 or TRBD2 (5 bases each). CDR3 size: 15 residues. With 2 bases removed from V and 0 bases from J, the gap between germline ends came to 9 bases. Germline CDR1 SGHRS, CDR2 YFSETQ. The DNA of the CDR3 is TGCGCCAGCAGCTTAGGGGACCTCTCCTACAATGAGCAGTTCTTC. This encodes CASSLGDLSYNEQFF.

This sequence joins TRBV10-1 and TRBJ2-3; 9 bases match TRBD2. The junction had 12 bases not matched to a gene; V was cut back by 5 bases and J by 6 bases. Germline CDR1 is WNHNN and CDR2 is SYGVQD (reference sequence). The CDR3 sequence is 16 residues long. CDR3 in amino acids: CASSNESYLAGDTQYF. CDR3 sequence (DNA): TGCGCCAGCAGTAACGAGTCGTATCTAGCGGGGGATACGCAGTATTTT.

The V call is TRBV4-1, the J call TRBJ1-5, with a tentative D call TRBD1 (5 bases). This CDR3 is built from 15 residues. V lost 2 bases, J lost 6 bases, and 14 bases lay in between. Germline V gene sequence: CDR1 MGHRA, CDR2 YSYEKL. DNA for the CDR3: TGCGCCAGCAGCCAACGGGACCTTCGGAGTCAGCCCCAGCATTTT. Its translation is CASSQRDLRSQPQHF.

In nucleotides, the CDR3 is TGTGCCTGGAGTGACGGACGGATGAACACTGAAGCTTTCTTT. Protein product: CAWSDGRMNTEAFF. The chain recombines TRBV30 with TRBJ1-1, with no clear D. Per germline, CDR1 GTSNPN and CDR2 SVGIG (reference sequence). The CDR3 totals 14 residues. Trimming took off 1 base at V and 0 bases at J, with 9 bases between the two ends.

CDR3 sequence (DNA): TGCAGCTACGGGACGCTTCAGGGGAATGAGCAGTTCTTC. This sequence encodes CSYGTLQGNEQFF. The chain has TRBV29-1 and TRBJ2-1; D perhaps matches TRBD1 (6 bases). V dropped 8 bases and J dropped 7 bases, with 18 bases sitting between them. Germline CDR1 and CDR2: SQVTM and ANQGSEA. CDR3 length: 13 residues.

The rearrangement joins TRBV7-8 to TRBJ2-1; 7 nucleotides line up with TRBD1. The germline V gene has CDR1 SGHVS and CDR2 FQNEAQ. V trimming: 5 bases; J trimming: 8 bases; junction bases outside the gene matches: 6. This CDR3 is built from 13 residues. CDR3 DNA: TGTGCCAGCAGCCCGAGGGGGCTGGATGAGCAGTTCTTC. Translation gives CASSPRGLDEQFF.

The CDR3 region has the DNA TGCAGTGCTAGAGGACGCTCTCCCAATGAGCAGTTCTTC. It yields the protein CSARGRSPNEQFF. The chain employs TRBV20-1 and TRBJ2-1, with unresolved D. The CDR3 loop spans 13 amino acids. V was pared by 1 base and J by 6 bases, with 10 bases between. Germline V CDR1 and CDR2: DFQATT, SNEGSKA (reference sequence).

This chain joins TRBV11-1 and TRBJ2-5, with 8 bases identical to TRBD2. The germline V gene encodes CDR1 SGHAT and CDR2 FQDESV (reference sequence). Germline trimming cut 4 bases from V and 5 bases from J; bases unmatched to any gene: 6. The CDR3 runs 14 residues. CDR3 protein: CASSSGGARETQYF. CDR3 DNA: TGTGCCAGCAGCTCCGGGGGGGCCCGGGAGACCCAGTACTTC.

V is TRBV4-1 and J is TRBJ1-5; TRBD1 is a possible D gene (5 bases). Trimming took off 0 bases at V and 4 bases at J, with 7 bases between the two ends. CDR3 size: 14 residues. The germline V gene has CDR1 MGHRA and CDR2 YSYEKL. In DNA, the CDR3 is TGCGCCAGCAGCCAAGAGAGGGGAAATCAGCCCCAGCATTTT. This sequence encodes CASSQERGNQPQHF.

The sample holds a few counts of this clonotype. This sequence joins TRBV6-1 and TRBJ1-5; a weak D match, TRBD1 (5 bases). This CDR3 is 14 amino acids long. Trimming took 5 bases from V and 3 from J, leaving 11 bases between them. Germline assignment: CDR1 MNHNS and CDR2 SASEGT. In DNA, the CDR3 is TGTGCCAGCAGTCCCCAGGGAAACAATCAGCCCCAGCATTTT. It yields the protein CASSPQGNNQPQHF.

The CDR3 coding sequence is TGTGCCAGCAGCCCGATTAGAGACAGGCTAATAGAAGCTTTCTTT. Its translation is CASSPIRDRLIEAFF. The V and J genes are TRBV11-1 and TRBJ1-1, with D possibly TRBD1 on 6 matching bases. The CDR3 contains 15 residues. Germline V gene sequence: CDR1 SGHAT, CDR2 FQDESV (reference sequence). V lost 5 bases and J 8 bases, leaving 21 bases between the germline ends.

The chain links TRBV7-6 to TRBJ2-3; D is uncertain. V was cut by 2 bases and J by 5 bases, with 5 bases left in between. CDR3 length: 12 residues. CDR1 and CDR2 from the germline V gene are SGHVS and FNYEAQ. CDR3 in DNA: TGTGCCAGCAGCTTATTGCAAGATACGCAGTATTTT. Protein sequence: CASSLLQDTQYF.

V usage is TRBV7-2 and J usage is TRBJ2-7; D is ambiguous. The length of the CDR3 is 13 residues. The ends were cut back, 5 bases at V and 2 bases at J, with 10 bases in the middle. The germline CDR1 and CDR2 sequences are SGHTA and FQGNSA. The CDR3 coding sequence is TGTGCCAGCAGCCCCCTTTTACCCTACGAGCAGTACTTC. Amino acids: CASSPLLPYEQYF.

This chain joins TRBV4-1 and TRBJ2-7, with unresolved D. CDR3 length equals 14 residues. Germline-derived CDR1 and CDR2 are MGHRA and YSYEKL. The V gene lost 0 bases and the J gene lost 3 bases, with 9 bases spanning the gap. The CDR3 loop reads CASSQDPEDYEQYF. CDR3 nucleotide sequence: TGCGCCAGCAGCCAAGATCCAGAAGACTACGAGCAGTACTTC.

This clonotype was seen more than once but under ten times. The CDR3 nucleotides read TGTGCCAGCAGCTTGGCACCGTCGGTCGATACGCAGTATTTT. As protein: CASSLAPSVDTQYF. The chain uses TRBV5-4 and TRBJ2-3; no firm D call. CDR3 length equals 14 residues. From germline, CDR1 is SGHNT and CDR2 YYREEE (reference sequence). V was shortened by 0 bases and J by 6 bases, with 11 bases between the two germline ends.

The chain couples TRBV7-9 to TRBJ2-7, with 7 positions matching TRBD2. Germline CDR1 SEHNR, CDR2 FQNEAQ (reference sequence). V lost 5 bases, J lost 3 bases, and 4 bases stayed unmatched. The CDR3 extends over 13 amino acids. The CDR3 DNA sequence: TGTGCCAGCAGCGAGGGAGGGAACTACGAGCAGTACTTC. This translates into CASSEGGNYEQYF.